This T cell receptor beta chain was obtained from a study of T-cell reconstitution after alpha-beta-depleted transplantation in children. Unique molecular identifiers were incorporated during preparation of the TCRbeta library. TCRdb fed the PCR reads into MiXCR, producing one record per CDR3 protein. The sample has roughly 90,000 distinct CDR3 sequences, 12% seen once; the top ten hold roughly 14%. This clonotype has at least ten counts. The CDR3 runs 14 residues. The germline V gene encodes CDR1 MNHEY and CDR2 SVGEGT. V shed 5 bases and J shed 4 bases, with 14 bases lying between them. Specimen: PBMCs from the stem cell graft donor, collected from the stem cell graft. The J gene is TRBJ1-2, the V gene TRBV6-2 or TRBV6-3; TRBD1 is a possible D gene (5 bases). The TCR comes from a human donor who donated a stem cell graft to a child with inherited bone marrow failure. The CDR3 is CASSTPGPSYGYTF. CDR3 coding DNA: TGTGCCAGCAGTACCCCGGGGCCGTCCTATGGCTACACCTTC.